The subject of this entry is one T cell receptor (beta chain). The antigen remains unidentified. These data are taken from a study of OX40 agonist ivuxolimab in advanced cancers. Study context: Dose-escalation patients suffered from hepatocellular carcinoma, melanoma, renal cell or head and neck cancer. Patients were 65% to 85% male with ages about 23 to 79, mean 60.

The protocol was immunoSEQ multiplex PCR, while the TCRdb copy is restricted to in-frame clones and leaves out a portion. The profile shows approximately 23,000 clones, approximately 86% of them singletons. The germline gives CDR1 SGDLS, CDR2 YYNGEE. This CDR3 is built from 16 residues. The ends lost 0 bases at V and 6 bases at J; junction bases unmatched: 8. The study's findings and limits: Both blood CD4+ and CD8+ T cells showed clonal growth by week 6 at 0.1 to 3.0 mg/kg.

The rearrangement joins TRBV9 to TRBJ2-3; the match to TRBD2 covers 9 bases. The receptor's source is an adult with an advanced solid tumor such as melanoma, head and neck, liver or kidney cancer. The sample consisted of CD4+ or CD8+ T cells sorted from blood, taken in a trial of the OX40 agonist ivuxolimab. The DNA of the CDR3 is TGTGCCAGCAGCGTAGTCCCGCGGGGGGGCCCGGATACGCAGTATTTT. This sequence encodes CASSVVPRGGPDTQYF.